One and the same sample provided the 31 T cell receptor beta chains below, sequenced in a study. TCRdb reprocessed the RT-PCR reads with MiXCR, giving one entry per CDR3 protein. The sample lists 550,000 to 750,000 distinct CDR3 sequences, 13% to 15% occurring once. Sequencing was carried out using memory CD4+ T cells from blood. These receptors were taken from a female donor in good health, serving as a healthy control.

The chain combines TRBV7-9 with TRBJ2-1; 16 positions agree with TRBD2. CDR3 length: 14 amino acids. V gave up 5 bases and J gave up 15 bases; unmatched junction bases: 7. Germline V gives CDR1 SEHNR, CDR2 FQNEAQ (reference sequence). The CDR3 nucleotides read TGTGCCAGCAGCCCATCCGGGACTAGCGGGAGGGCGTTCTTC. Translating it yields CASSPSGTSGRAFF.

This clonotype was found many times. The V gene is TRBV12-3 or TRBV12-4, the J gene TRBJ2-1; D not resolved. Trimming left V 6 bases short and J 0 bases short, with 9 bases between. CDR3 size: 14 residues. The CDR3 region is CASSRSVSYNEQFF. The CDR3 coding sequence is TGTGCCAGCAGCCGGAGTGTCTCCTACAATGAGCAGTTCTTC.

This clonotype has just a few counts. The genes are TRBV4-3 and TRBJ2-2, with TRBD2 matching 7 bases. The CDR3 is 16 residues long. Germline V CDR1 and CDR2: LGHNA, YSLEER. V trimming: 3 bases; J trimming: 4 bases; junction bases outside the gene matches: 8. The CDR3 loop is CASSHEAGATTGELFF. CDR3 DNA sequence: TGCGCCAGCAGCCACGAGGCGGGAGCGACCACCGGGGAGCTGTTTTTT.

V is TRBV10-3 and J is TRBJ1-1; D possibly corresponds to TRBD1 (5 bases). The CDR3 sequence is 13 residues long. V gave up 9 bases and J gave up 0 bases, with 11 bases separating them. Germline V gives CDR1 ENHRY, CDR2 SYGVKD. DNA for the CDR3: TGTGCCATGGAGACAGCCTTGAACACTGAAGCTTTCTTT. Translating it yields CAMETALNTEAFF.

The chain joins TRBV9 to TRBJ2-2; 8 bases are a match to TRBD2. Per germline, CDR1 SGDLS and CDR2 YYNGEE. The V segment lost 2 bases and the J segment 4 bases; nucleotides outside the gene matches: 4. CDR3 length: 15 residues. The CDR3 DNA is TGTGCCAGCAGCGTCGGGACTAGAGTCACCGGGGAGCTGTTTTTT. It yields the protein CASSVGTRVTGELFF.

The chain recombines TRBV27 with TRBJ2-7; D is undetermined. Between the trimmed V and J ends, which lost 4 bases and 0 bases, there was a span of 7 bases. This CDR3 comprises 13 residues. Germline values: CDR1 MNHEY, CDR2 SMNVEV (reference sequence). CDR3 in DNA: TGTGCCAGCAGTTCGGTATACTCCTACGAGCAGTACTTC. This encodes CASSSVYSYEQYF.

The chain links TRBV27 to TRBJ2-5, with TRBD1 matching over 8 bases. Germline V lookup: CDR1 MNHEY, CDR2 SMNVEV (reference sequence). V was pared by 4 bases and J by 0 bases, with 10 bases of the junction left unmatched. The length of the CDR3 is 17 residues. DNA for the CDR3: TGTGCCAGCAGTTCCCCCAGGGGGCTTGGGTACCAAGAGACCCAGTACTTC. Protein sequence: CASSSPRGLGYQETQYF.

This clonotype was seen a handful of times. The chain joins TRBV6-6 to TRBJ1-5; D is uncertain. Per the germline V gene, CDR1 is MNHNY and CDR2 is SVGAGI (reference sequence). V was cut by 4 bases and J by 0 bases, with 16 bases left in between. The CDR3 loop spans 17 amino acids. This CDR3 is CASSFLWQHDSNQPQHF. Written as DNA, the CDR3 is TGTGCCAGCAGTTTCCTTTGGCAGCACGATAGCAATCAGCCCCAGCATTTT.

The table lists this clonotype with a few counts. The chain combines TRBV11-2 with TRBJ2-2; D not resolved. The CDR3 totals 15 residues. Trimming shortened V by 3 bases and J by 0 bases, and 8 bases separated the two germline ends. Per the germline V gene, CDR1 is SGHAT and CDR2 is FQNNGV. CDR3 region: CASSFTASNTGELFF. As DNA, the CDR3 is TGTGCCAGCAGCTTCACGGCGTCGAACACCGGGGAGCTGTTTTTT.

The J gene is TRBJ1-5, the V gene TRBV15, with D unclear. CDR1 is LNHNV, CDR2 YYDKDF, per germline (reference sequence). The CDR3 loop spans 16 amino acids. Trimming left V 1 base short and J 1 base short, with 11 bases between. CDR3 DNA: TGTGCCACCAGCAGAGTTGGGTCGGGCAGCAATCAGCCCCAGCATTTT. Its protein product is CATSRVGSGSNQPQHF.

The CDR3 protein is CASSPRGANTGELFF. CDR3 coding DNA: TGTGCCAGCTCCCCCCGCGGGGCGAACACCGGGGAGCTGTTTTTT. This chain uses TRBV18 with TRBJ2-2; possibly TRBD2 for D (6 bases). V was cut by 6 bases and J by 0 bases, with 11 bases left in between. The germline gives CDR1 KGHSH, CDR2 LQKENI. The CDR3 has 15 amino acids. The full variable domain, its missing parts supplied by reference TRBV18 and TRBJ2-2, is NAGVMQNPRHLVRRRGQEARLRCSPMKGHSHVYWYRQLPEEGLKFMVYLQKENIIDESGMPKERFSAEFPKEGPSILRIQQVVRGDSAAYFCASSPRGANTGELFFGEGSRLTVL.

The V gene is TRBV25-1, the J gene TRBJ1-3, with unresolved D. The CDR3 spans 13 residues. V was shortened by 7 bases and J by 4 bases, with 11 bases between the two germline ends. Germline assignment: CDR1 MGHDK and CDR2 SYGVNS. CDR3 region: CASIQPGGNTIYF. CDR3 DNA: TGTGCCAGCATACAGCCCGGGGGAAACACCATATATTTT. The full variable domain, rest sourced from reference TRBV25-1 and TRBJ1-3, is EADIYQTPRYLVIGTGKKITLECSQTMGHDKMYWYQQDPGMELHLIHYSYGVNSTEKGDLSSESTVSRIRTEHFPLTLESARPSHTSQYLCASIQPGGNTIYFGEGSWLTVV.

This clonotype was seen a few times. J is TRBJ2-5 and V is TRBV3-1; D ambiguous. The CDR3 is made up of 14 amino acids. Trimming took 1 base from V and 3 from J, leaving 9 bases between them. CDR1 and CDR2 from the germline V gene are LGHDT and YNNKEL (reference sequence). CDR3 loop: CASSQVVLKETQYF. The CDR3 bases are TGTGCCAGCAGCCAAGTCGTACTAAAAGAGACCCAGTACTTC.

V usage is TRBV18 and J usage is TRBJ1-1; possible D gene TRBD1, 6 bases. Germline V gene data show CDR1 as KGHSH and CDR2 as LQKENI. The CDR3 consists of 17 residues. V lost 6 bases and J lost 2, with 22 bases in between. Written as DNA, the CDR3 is TGTGCCAGCTCGCCCCGCAGGGGCGGAACGGAAAACACTGAAGCTTTCTTT. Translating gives CASSPRRGGTENTEAFF.

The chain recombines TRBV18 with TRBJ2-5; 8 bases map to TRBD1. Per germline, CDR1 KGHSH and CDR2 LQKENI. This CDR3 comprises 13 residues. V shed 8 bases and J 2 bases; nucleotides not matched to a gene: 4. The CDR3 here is CASERQGQETQYF. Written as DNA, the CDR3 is TGTGCCAGCGAGAGACAGGGGCAAGAGACCCAGTACTTC.

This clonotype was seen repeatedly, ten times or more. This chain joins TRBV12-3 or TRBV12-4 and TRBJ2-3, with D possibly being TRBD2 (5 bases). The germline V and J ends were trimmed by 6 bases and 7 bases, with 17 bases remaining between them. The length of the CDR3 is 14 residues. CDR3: CASSAGLALNTQYF. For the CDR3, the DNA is TGTGCCAGCAGCGCCGGCTTAGCGTTAAATACGCAGTATTTT.

CDR3 sequence: CARGTGVGTQYF. CDR3 in DNA: TGCGCTCGCGGGACAGGGGTGGGGACCCAGTACTTC. The gene calls are TRBV20-1 and TRBJ2-5, with 10 bases identical to TRBD1. Germline V gene data show CDR1 as DFQATT and CDR2 as SNEGSKA (reference sequence). The CDR3 consists of 12 residues.

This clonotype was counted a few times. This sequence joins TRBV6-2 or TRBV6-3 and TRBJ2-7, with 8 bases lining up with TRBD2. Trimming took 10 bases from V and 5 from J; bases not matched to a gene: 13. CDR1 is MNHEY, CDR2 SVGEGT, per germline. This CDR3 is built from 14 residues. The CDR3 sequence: CATRPGLEHHEQYF. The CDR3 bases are TGTGCCACCCGTCCGGGACTAGAGCATCACGAGCAGTACTTC.

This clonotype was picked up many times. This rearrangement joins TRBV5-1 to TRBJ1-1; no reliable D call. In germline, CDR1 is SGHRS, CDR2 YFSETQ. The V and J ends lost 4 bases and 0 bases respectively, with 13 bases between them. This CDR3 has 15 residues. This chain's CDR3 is CASSPVVGMNTEAFF. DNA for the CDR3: TGCGCCAGCAGCCCAGTGGTGGGTATGAACACTGAAGCTTTCTTT.

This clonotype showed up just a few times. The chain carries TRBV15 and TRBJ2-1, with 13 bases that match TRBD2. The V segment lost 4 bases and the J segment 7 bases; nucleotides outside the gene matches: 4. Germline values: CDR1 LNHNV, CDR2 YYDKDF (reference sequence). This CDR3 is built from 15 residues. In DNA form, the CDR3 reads TGTGCCACCAGCACCAGGACTAGCGGGGGAAATGAGCAGTTCTTC. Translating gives CATSTRTSGGNEQFF.

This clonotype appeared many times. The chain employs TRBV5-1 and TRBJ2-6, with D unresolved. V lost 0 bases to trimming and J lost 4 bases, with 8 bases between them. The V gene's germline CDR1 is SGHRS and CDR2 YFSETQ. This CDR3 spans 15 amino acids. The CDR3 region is CASSLVVDGANVLTF. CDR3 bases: TGCGCCAGCAGCTTGGTAGTGGACGGGGCCAACGTCCTGACTTTC.

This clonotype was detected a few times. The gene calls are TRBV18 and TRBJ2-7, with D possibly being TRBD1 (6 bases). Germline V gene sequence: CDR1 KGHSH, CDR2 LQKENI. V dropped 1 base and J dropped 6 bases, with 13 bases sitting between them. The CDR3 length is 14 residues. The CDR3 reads CASSPRSGVAEQYF. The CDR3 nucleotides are TGTGCCAGCTCACCACGGTCAGGGGTGGCCGAGCAGTACTTC.

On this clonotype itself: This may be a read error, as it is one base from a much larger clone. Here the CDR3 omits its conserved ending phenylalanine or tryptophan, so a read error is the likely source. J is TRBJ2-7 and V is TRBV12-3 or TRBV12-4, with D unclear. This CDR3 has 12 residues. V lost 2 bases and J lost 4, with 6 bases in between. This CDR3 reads CASSLTRYEQYL. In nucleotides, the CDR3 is TGTGCCAGCAGTTTAACGCGATACGAGCAGTACTTA.

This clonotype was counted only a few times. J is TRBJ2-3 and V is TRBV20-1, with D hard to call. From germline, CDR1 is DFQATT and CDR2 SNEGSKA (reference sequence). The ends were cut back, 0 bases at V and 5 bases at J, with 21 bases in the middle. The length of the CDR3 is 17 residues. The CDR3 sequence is CSARESRKPRIVDTQYF. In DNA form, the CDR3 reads TGCAGTGCTAGAGAGAGCCGAAAGCCCCGGATTGTAGATACGCAGTATTTT.

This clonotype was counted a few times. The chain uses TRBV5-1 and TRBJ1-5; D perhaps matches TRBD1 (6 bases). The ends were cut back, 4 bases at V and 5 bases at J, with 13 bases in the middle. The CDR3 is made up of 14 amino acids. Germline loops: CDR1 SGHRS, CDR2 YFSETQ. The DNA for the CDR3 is TGCGCCAGCAGCCCTCAGGGGAATCATCAGCCCCAGCATTTT. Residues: CASSPQGNHQPQHF.

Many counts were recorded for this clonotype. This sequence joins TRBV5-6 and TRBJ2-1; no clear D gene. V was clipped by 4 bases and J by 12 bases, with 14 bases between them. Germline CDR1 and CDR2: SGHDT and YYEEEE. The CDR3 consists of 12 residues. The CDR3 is CASSGTGWRQFF. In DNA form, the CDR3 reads TGTGCCAGCAGCGGCACCGGTTGGAGGCAGTTCTTC.

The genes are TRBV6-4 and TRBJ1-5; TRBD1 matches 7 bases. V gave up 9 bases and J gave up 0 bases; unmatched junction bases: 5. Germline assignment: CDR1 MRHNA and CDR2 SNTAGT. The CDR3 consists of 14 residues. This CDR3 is CARTGFHSNQPQHF. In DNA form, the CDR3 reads TGTGCCAGGACAGGGTTCCATAGCAATCAGCCCCAGCATTTT.

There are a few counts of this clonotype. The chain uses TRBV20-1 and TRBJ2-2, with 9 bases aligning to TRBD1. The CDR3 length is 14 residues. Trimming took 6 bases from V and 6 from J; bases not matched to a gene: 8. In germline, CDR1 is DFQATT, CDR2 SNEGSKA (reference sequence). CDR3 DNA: TGCAGTGCGACGGGGACAGGGAGCGCCGGGGAGCTGTTTTTT. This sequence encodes CSATGTGSAGELFF.

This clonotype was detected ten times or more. CDR3 coding DNA: TGCAGCGCGGGGACTAGCGGGAGGGCCGCTGAGACCCAGTACTTC. Translating it yields CSAGTSGRAAETQYF. The genes are TRBV29-1 and TRBJ2-5; TRBD2 matches 16 bases. This CDR3 contains 15 residues. Germline V gives CDR1 SQVTM, CDR2 ANQGSEA. J was trimmed by 5 bases and V by 7 bases; bases with no gene match: 7.

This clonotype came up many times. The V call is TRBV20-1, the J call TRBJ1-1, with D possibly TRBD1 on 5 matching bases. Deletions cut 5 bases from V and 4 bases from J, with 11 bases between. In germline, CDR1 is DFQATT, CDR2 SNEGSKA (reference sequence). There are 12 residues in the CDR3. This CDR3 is CSAPNGGTEAFF. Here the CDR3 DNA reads TGCAGTGCTCCTAACGGGGGCACTGAAGCTTTCTTT.

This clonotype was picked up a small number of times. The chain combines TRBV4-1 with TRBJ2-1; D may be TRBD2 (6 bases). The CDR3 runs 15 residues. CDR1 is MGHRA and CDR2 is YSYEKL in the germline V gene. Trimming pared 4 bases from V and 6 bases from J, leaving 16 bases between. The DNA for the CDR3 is TGCGCCAGCAGCCCCCTTGGGGAGGTGGGCAATGAGCAGTTCTTC. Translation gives CASSPLGEVGNEQFF.